The 8 T cell receptor beta chains listed next were all sequenced from one sample in a study of PD-1 blockade in mismatch repair-deficient tumors. Here immunoSEQ multiplex PCR was the method, and the copy in TCRdb shows in-frame clones only, minus some. This repertoire shows more than 40,000 clones, 81% found once; its top ten account for 7% to 8.5%. The starting material was peripheral blood, obtained approximately 18 weeks after starting pembrolizumab. These receptors all come from an adult with mismatch repair-deficient cancer.

V gene TRBV10-1 combines with J gene TRBJ2-5, with D unresolved. The CDR3 has 12 residues. The V end lost 2 bases, the J end lost 5 bases, and 6 bases lay between the germline ends. Germline CDR1 is WNHNN and CDR2 is SYGVQD (reference sequence). CDR3 sequence: CASSESRETQYF. The CDR3 DNA sequence: TGCGCCAGCAGTGAGAGTCGGGAGACCCAGTACTTC.

The chain recombines TRBV2 with TRBJ2-2; 7 bases are a match to TRBD1. V shed 7 bases and J 0 bases; nucleotides not matched to a gene: 5. The CDR3 extends over 15 amino acids. CDR1 is SNHLY, CDR2 FYNNEI, per germline. CDR3 region: CASTGDRPNTGELFF. The CDR3 nucleotides are TGTGCCAGCACCGGGGACAGACCGAACACCGGGGAGCTGTTTTTT.

The chain combines TRBV10-2 with TRBJ1-2; TRBD1 matches 9 bases. Trimming at V came to 8 bases and at J to 6 bases, leaving 10 bases not matched to a gene. The germline gives CDR1 WSHSY, CDR2 SAAADI. This CDR3 contains 14 residues. CDR3 sequence reads: CASGGTGPPDGYTF. CDR3 nucleotides: TGCGCCAGCGGGGGGACAGGGCCACCCGATGGCTACACCTTC.

V gene TRBV9 combines with J gene TRBJ1-5; D is possibly TRBD1 (6 bases). Germline V CDR1 and CDR2: SGDLS, YYNGEE. The CDR3 spans 16 residues. V was clipped by 4 bases and J by 2 bases, with 16 bases between them. CDR3 nucleotides: TGTGCCAGCAGCCCAGGACGGGGGGCGCGCAATCAGCCCCAGCATTTT. Encoded protein: CASSPGRGARNQPQHF.

The rearrangement links TRBV5-1 to TRBJ2-3, with 7 bases identical to TRBD1. Per the germline V gene, CDR1 is SGHRS and CDR2 is YFSETQ. The CDR3 has 15 residues. V lost 0 bases, J lost 3 bases, and 4 bases stayed unmatched. The CDR3 nucleotides are TGCGCCAGCAGCTTGGTCGGACAGGTAACAGATACGCAGTATTTT. This encodes CASSLVGQVTDTQYF.

The J gene is TRBJ2-7, the V gene TRBV10-3, with 12 bases aligning to TRBD2. Germline V gene lookup returns CDR1 ENHRY and CDR2 SYGVKD. The J segment lost 3 bases and the V segment lost 5 bases, leaving 2 bases of the junction unmatched. The CDR3 is 14 residues long. The CDR3 loop is CAISTTSGSYEQYF. The CDR3 bases are TGTGCCATCAGTACGACTAGCGGGAGCTACGAGCAGTACTTC.

There are a few counts of this clone. The V and J genes are TRBV19 and TRBJ2-7; the match to TRBD2 covers 11 bases. Germline assignment: CDR1 LNHDA and CDR2 SQIVND (reference sequence). This CDR3 comprises 15 residues. J lost 1 base, V lost 5 bases, and 4 bases had no gene match. The CDR3 DNA sequence: TGTGCCAGTAGTTCAGGACTAGCGGGTTCCTACGAGCAGTACTTC. It is translated as CASSSGLAGSYEQYF.

This chain connects TRBV7-9 to TRBJ2-7; the match to TRBD2 covers 9 bases. Germline CDR1 SEHNR, CDR2 FQNEAQ (reference sequence). CDR3 length: 16 amino acids. With 0 bases clipped from V and 2 bases from J, the junction kept 5 bases outside the gene matches. CDR3 amino acids: CASSLAPSGIPYEQYF. In DNA, the CDR3 is TGTGCCAGCAGCTTAGCGCCTAGCGGGATACCCTACGAGCAGTACTTC.